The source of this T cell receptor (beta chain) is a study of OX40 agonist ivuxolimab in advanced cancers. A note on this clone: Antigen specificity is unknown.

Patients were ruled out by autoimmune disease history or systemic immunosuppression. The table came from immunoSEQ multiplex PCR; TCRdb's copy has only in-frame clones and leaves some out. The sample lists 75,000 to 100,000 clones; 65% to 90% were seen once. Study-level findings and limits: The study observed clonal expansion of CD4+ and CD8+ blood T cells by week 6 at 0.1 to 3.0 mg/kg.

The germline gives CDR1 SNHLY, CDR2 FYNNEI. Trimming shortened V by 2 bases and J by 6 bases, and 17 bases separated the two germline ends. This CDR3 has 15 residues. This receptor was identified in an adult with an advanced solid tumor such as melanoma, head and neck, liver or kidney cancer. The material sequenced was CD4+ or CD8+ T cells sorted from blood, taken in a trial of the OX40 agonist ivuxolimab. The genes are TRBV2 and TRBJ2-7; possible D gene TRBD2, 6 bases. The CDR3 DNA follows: TGTGCCAGCAGTGAAAATGGACTACACCCTTCCGAGCAGTACTTC. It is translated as CASSENGLHPSEQYF.